This T cell receptor (beta chain) was documented in a study of T-cell reconstitution after alpha-beta-depleted transplantation in children. The CDR3 totals 15 residues. V trimming: 6 bases; J trimming: 7 bases; junction bases outside the gene matches: 10. Germline CDR1 is ENHRY and CDR2 is SYGVKD. Many counts were recorded for this clonotype. Preparing the TCRbeta library involved the use of unique molecular identifiers. TCRdb fed the PCR reads into MiXCR, producing one record per CDR3 protein. The top ten clones hold 8% to 9.5% of a sample with under 140,000 distinct CDR3 sequences, about a tenth of them seen once.

The source is a human donor who donated a stem cell graft to a child with acute lymphoblastic leukemia. This material consisted of PBMCs from the stem cell graft donor, taken from the stem cell graft. V gene TRBV10-3 combines with J gene TRBJ2-1, with 9 bases identical to TRBD2. The CDR3 sequence: CAISRGGADENEQFF. Written as DNA, the CDR3 is TGTGCCATCAGCCGCGGGGGGGCCGATGAAAATGAGCAGTTCTTC.